Detailed here is one TCR beta chain. The data stem from a study of blood T cell repertoires in COVID-19. Study-wide context: The United States, Italy and Spain supplied acute and convalescent COVID-19 samples. Nucleic acid was either cDNA or gDNA, and it came from T cells, B-cell-depleted T cells, or PBMCs.

With V trimmed by 5 bases and J by 2 bases, 7 bases remained unmatched. Germline CDR1 reads MNHEY; CDR2 reads SMNVEV (reference sequence). The CDR3 length is 16 residues. As originally analysed: Reference gene primer amplification gave nucleated cell count estimates. Clones were sequenced by immunoSEQ multiplex PCR, and TCRdb holds only the in-frame ones, with some missing. V, J and clone size are taken as reported in that table, and D and trimming were inferred from the DNA itself. The profile covers 30,000 or so clones, with approximately 90% appearing a single time and roughly 15% taken by the ten largest.

The TCR was taken from a man older than 75 with acute or convalescent COVID-19. V and J are TRBV27 and TRBJ2-2; TRBD1 agrees at 8 bases. Sequences were obtained from peripheral blood. The CDR3 reads CASSPPTGANTGELFF. The DNA for the CDR3 is TGTGCCAGCAGTCCCCCGACAGGGGCCAACACCGGGGAGCTGTTTTTT.